One and the same sample provided the 10 T cell receptor beta chains below, sequenced in a study of blood T cell repertoires in COVID-19. Here immunoSEQ multiplex PCR was the method, and the copy in TCRdb shows in-frame clones only, minus some. The sample includes some 160,000 clones, about 80% of them seen just once. The sequencing sample was made of PBMCs or T cells enriched from blood (not recorded which). Every receptor here comes from a woman in her sixties who had recovered from COVID-19.

The sample holds a few counts of this clone. The chain has TRBV5-1 and TRBJ1-1, with 7 bases that match TRBD1. Germline values: CDR1 SGHRS, CDR2 YFSETQ. Trimming took 4 bases from V and 5 from J; bases not matched to a gene: 8. The CDR3 is 14 amino acids. This CDR3 reads CASSATGVMTEAFF. The DNA for the CDR3 is TGCGCCAGCAGCGCCACAGGGGTTATGACTGAAGCTTTCTTT.

The J gene is TRBJ2-2, the V gene TRBV11-3, with D unresolved. The CDR3 spans 13 residues. CDR1 and CDR2 (germline): SGHNT, YENEEA. Between the trimmed V and J ends, which lost 5 bases and 2 bases, there was a span of 6 bases. The chain's CDR3 is CASSPLNTGELFF. The CDR3 bases are TGTGCCAGCAGCCCTCTAAACACCGGGGAGCTGTTTTTT. The entire variable domain, with the rest obtained from reference TRBV11-3 and TRBJ2-2, is as follows: EAGVVQSPRYKIIEKKQPVAFWCNPISGHNTLYWYLQNLGQGPELLIRYENEEAVDDSQLPKDRFSAERLKGVDSTLKIQPAELGDSAVYLCASSPLNTGELFFGEGSRLTVL.

The V and J genes are TRBV6-5 and TRBJ1-1; D might be TRBD1 (5 bases). CDR1 is MNHEY, CDR2 SVGAGI, per germline. The V end was cut by 0 bases, the J end by 2 bases, with 10 bases between. The CDR3 runs 15 residues. The CDR3: CASSYSAGSNTEAFF. The CDR3 DNA reads as TGTGCCAGCAGTTACTCAGCAGGGTCAAACACTGAAGCTTTCTTT.

The chain has TRBV30 and TRBJ2-2, with D possibly being TRBD2 (6 bases). Germline assignment: CDR1 GTSNPN and CDR2 SVGIG (reference sequence). The CDR3 consists of 16 residues. Trimming stripped 3 bases from V and 6 bases from J, with 20 bases between. In DNA form, the CDR3 reads TGTGCCTGGAGGCGGAGGGGCGCGGTGGTCTCCGGGGAGCTGTTTTTT. It encodes CAWRRRGAVVSGELFF.

V usage is TRBV29-1 and J usage is TRBJ1-6; unclear D gene. This CDR3 is built from 13 residues. V dropped 4 bases and J dropped 7 bases, with 11 bases sitting between them. Per the germline V gene, CDR1 is SQVTM and CDR2 is ANQGSEA. For the CDR3, the DNA is TGCAGCGTTGGACACGGGATAAATTCACCCCTCCACTTT. This translates into CSVGHGINSPLHF.

Written as DNA, the CDR3 is TGTGCCACCAGCAGGGAACAGGGGAGCGGGGAGCTGTTTTTT. It specifies CATSREQGSGELFF. V is TRBV15 and J is TRBJ2-2; 7 bases map to TRBD1. The length of the CDR3 is 14 residues. CDR1 LNHNV and CDR2 YYDKDF come from the germline V gene (reference sequence). V lost 3 bases, J lost 7 bases, and 5 bases stayed unmatched.

The chain joins TRBV5-1 to TRBJ2-5, with D possibly TRBD2 on 5 matching bases. Trimming cost V 0 bases and J 2 bases, with 8 bases left between them. CDR1 SGHRS and CDR2 YFSETQ come from the germline V gene. The CDR3 is 14 residues long. The CDR3 here is CASSLGTLQETQYF. The CDR3 DNA is TGCGCCAGCAGCTTGGGGACTCTTCAAGAGACCCAGTACTTC.

The V gene is TRBV6-5, the J gene TRBJ2-2; 9 bases fit TRBD2. CDR3 length: 15 residues. The germline CDR1 and CDR2 sequences are MNHEY and SVGAGI. Trimming removed 5 bases from V and 1 base from J; junction bases left unmatched: 2. CDR3 in DNA: TGTGCCAGCAGTAGCGGGGGGCTGAACACCGGGGAGCTGTTTTTT. Amino acid sequence: CASSSGGLNTGELFF.

On this clone: This sample includes further DNA sequences coding for the same CDR3. V gene TRBV12-3 or TRBV12-4 combines with J gene TRBJ1-5; TRBD1 matches 11 bases. The CDR3 loop spans 13 amino acids. The ends lost 5 bases at V and 7 bases at J; junction bases unmatched: 1. The CDR3 loop is CASSRTGGQPQHF. The CDR3 coding sequence is TGTGCCAGCAGTAGGACAGGGGGCCAGCCCCAGCATTTT.

V usage is TRBV7-2 and J usage is TRBJ2-7; 12 bases align to TRBD2. Trimming cost V 2 bases and J 4 bases; bases outside gene matches: 3. The CDR3 length is 15 residues. Germline values: CDR1 SGHTA, CDR2 FQGNSA. CDR3 DNA: TGTGCCAGCAGCTTAACTAGCGGGGGGTCTTACGAGCAGTACTTC. Protein product: CASSLTSGGSYEQYF.